This T cell receptor beta chain emerged from a study of neurological immune-mediated disorders. This clonotype was counted a few times. Its antigen is not identified. Described time point: longitudinal time-point 3. Germline CDR1 and CDR2: SNHLY and FYNNEI. This CDR3 comprises 15 residues. The ends lost 3 bases at V and 4 bases at J; junction bases unmatched: 5. Points from the study as a whole: The absence of any CDR3 amino acid sequence shared by expanded clones across subjects suggests that repertoires were private in all groups.

Template-switch 5'RACE cDNA synthesis added a 10-nucleotide unique molecular identifier. MiXCR was run by TCRdb on the 5' RACE reads, yielding one entry per CDR3 protein. The table shows approximately 58,000 distinct CDR3 sequences, with 7% to 9% occurring only once. The gene calls are TRBV2 and TRBJ1-5; 8 bases are a match to TRBD1. The sample taken for sequencing was PBMCs. This receptor was obtained from a woman in her 40s in good health. CDR3 region: CASSDRDRGNQPQHF. The CDR3 DNA is TGTGCCAGCAGTGATCGTGACAGGGGAAATCAGCCCCAGCATTTT.